The 4 T cell receptor beta chains below were found in one sample sequenced in a study of blood T cell repertoires in COVID-19. Sequencing used immunoSEQ multiplex PCR; TCRdb keeps in-frame clones, though not all of them. The table includes about 180,000 clones, approximately 86% detected once. Sequenced: peripheral blood. These receptors were collected from a woman older than 75 with acute or convalescent COVID-19.

This clone appeared a single time. This sequence joins TRBV7-3 and TRBJ2-1, with a possible D match to TRBD2 (5 bases). The CDR3 length is 17 residues. Germline assignment: CDR1 SGHTA and CDR2 FQGTGA. The ends were cut back, 5 bases at V and 4 bases at J, with 21 bases in the middle. In DNA form, the CDR3 reads TGTGCCAGCAGCAGCGTAGGAGGCTCTGCCTATTACAATGAGCAGTTCTTC. This codes for CASSSVGGSAYYNEQFF. Together with reference TRBV7-3 and TRBJ2-1, the CDR3 gives the full variable domain: GAGVSQTPSNKVTEKGKYVELRCDPISGHTALYWYRQSLGQGPEFLIYFQGTGAADDSGLPNDRFFAVRPEGSVSTLKIQRTERGDSAVYLCASSSVGGSAYYNEQFFGPGTRLTVL.

The V call is TRBV7-6, the J call TRBJ2-1, with 7 bases lining up with TRBD2. The germline CDR1 and CDR2 sequences are SGHVS and FNYEAQ. CDR3 length: 13 residues. J gave up 9 bases and V 5 bases, and 7 bases lay outside the gene matches. CDR3 sequence (DNA): TGTGCCAGCAGCCTGGGGGGGACCGGTGAGCAGTTCTTC. This sequence encodes CASSLGGTGEQFF.

V gene TRBV5-1 combines with J gene TRBJ1-3; TRBD1 is a possible D gene (5 bases). V dropped 7 bases and J dropped 2 bases, with 16 bases sitting between them. The CDR3 length is 15 residues. Germline V gives CDR1 SGHRS, CDR2 YFSETQ. The CDR3 DNA reads TGCGCCAGCCAGCCCGGGGGGACTCCTGGAAACACCATATATTTT. This encodes CASQPGGTPGNTIYF.

A remark on this clone: Other DNA sequences in this specimen translate into the identical CDR3. CDR3 loop: CASSISGNQPQHF. The DNA for the CDR3 is TGTGCCAGTAGTATTTCAGGCAATCAGCCCCAGCATTTT. The gene calls are TRBV19 and TRBJ1-5; D gene unclear. The CDR3 spans 13 residues. V was clipped by 3 bases and J by 2 bases, with 5 bases between them. CDR1 and CDR2 from the germline V gene are LNHDA and SQIVND (reference sequence).